This is a list of T cell receptor beta chains from one sample in a study of shared clonotypes between healthy human individuals. Measured with immunoSEQ multiplex PCR; TCRdb has only the in-frame clones, and not every one. The table lists about 2,200,000 clones, around 93% of them singletons. The sample taken for sequencing was naive CD8+ T cells from PBMCs. The receptors derive from a man younger than 35 in good health. Some clones in this sample may be carry-over from other donors' samples. CDR3s include the opening cysteine and the closing phenylalanine or tryptophan. D genes are given only for firm matches. A clone size is listed for some rows: how often the clone was seen (once, few, many), or a class if it is expanded.

TRBV4-3	TRBJ2-1	NA	TRBD2	TGCGCCAGCAGCCGGGGACTAGCGGATTACAATGAGCAGTTCTTC	CASSRGLADYNEQFF
TRBV7-9	TRBJ1-2	NA	TRBD1	TGTGCCAGCAGCCCCGGACAGGGGGAGAATTATGGCTACACCTTC	CASSPGQGENYGYTF
TRBV27	TRBJ2-1	NA	TRBD2	TGTGCCAGCAGTCCCAGCCTAGCGGGAGTCTTTGGACAGTTCTTC	CASSPSLAGVFGQFF
TRBV9	TRBJ1-4	few	NA	TGTGCCAGCAGCGTCCCCGCCTCCGGGGGAAAACTGTTTTTT	CASSVPASGGKLFF
TRBV7-8	TRBJ1-4	NA	NA	TGTGCCAGCAGCTTGCCTGGACAGACCATTAATGAAAAACTGTTTTTT	CASSLPGQTINEKLFF
TRBV7-6	TRBJ2-5	once	NA	TGTGCCAGCAGCCCCCGGGGGCCTAGAGAGACCCAGTACTTC	CASSPRGPRETQYF
TRBV9	TRBJ1-1	few	NA	TGTGCCAGCAGCGTAGAGGGGAGGAACACTGAAGCTTTCTTT	CASSVEGRNTEAFF
TRBV7-9	TRBJ2-3	NA	TRBD2	TGTGCCAGCAGCCCGACAGCGGGAGTGACAGATACGCAGTATTTT	CASSPTAGVTDTQYF
TRBV28	TRBJ2-3	NA	TRBD2	TGTGCCAGCAGTTCATCCGGCGTATCAGAAGCGGGAGTACTAAATACGCAGTATTTT	CASSSSGVSEAGVLNTQYF
TRBV11-2	TRBJ2-5	NA	NA	TGTGCCAGCAGCCTGGGACCCTCAAGAGAGACCCAGTACTTC	CASSLGPSRETQYF
TRBV27	TRBJ2-5	NA	NA	TGTGCCAGCAGCCGTGGAGAAGAAGAGACCCAGTACTTC	CASSRGEEETQYF
TRBV6-5	TRBJ1-4	NA	NA	TGTGCCAGCAGCCCCAGTGGAATTTTTGAAAAACTGTTTTTT	CASSPSGIFEKLFF
TRBV10-3	TRBJ2-2	NA	TRBD2	TGTGCCATCAGTGAGTCGATTGTTGGCGGGAGTGACACCGGGGAGCTGTTTTTT	CAISESIVGGSDTGELFF
TRBV19	TRBJ2-7	NA	NA	TGTGCCAGTAGTATAGGATCGGGGGTTGTGGAGGAGCAGTACTTC	CASSIGSGVVEEQYF
TRBV29-1	TRBJ1-2	NA	NA	TGCAGCGTTGAAGATCTTTCCAATGGTGGCAGTCCCCTGGAAGGCTACACCTTC	CSVEDLSNGGSPLEGYTF
TRBV11-2	TRBJ1-5	NA	TRBD1	TGTGCCAGCAGCTACGGACAGGGGTTGAGGGGAAATCAGCCCCAGCATTTT	CASSYGQGLRGNQPQHF
TRBV19	TRBJ1-3	NA	NA	TGTGCCAGTAGTATAGACTACGGCACCTCTGGAAACACCATATATTTT	CASSIDYGTSGNTIYF
TRBV7-8	TRBJ1-5	once	TRBD1	TGTGCCAGCAGCTTAGGGACAGGGTCGGAACAGCCCCAGCATTTT	CASSLGTGSEQPQHF
TRBV6-1	TRBJ2-7	once	TRBD1	TGTGCCAGCAGTGAAGCCGCCGGGACAGGGTTACGCGAGCAGTACTTC	CASSEAAGTGLREQYF
TRBV4-3	TRBJ2-7	NA	NA	TGCGCCAGCAGCCAAGATCGGAACTCCGAACCTCCCTACGAGCAGTACTTC	CASSQDRNSEPPYEQYF
TRBV29-1	TRBJ1-2	NA	NA	TGCAGCGTTCTAAATCCCCTCTATGGCTACACCTTC	CSVLNPLYGYTF
TRBV4-1	TRBJ2-7	once	NA	TGCGCCAGCAGCCAAGTCCAAGGGGGGGTAGGTGAGCAGTACTTC	CASSQVQGGVGEQYF
TRBV19	TRBJ2-1	NA	TRBD2	TGTGCCAGTAGTAGGAAGGGCGGACTAGCGGTTAGAGATGAGCAGTTCTTC	CASSRKGGLAVRDEQFF
TRBV29-1	TRBJ1-1	NA	NA	TGCAGCGTTGAATCCAGGGAGGGAACTGAAGCTTTCTTT	CSVESREGTEAFF
TRBV27	TRBJ2-7	NA	NA	TGTGCCAGCAGTTTATCGGCGGCCTACGAGCAGTACTTC	CASSLSAAYEQYF
TRBV9	TRBJ2-7	NA	NA	TGTGCCAGCAGCCCCGGGATGGGAGGAAACGAGCAGTACTTC	CASSPGMGGNEQYF
TRBV7-3	TRBJ2-3	NA	TRBD1	TGTGCCAGCAGCAGGGAACCCGGGACAGGGGGCACAGATACGCAGTATTTT	CASSREPGTGGTDTQYF
TRBV7-2	TRBJ2-1	NA	NA	TGTGCCAGCAGCTTAGTCGACTCCCAGTGGGATGAGCAGTTCTTC	CASSLVDSQWDEQFF
TRBV27	TRBJ1-1	NA	NA	TGTGCCAGCAAATTCGCCGCCCTTACAGCAAACACTGAAGCTTTCTTT	CASKFAALTANTEAFF
TRBV7-9	TRBJ2-3	NA	NA	TGTGCCAGCAGCTTATCCACTTTCAGCACAGATACGCAGTATTTT	CASSLSTFSTDTQYF
TRBV9	TRBJ2-3	NA	NA	TGTGCCAGCAGCGTAGAGGCTAGCCCCCCAGCAGATACGCAGTATTTT	CASSVEASPPADTQYF
TRBV7-8	TRBJ1-1	once	NA	TGTGCCAGCAGGTTATTTAGGGGGTCAGGCGGCACTGAAGCTTTCTTT	CASRLFRGSGGTEAFF
TRBV28	TRBJ2-1	NA	NA	TGTGCCAGCAGTTCTTCCGGCCAGCTATACAATGAGCAGTTCTTC	CASSSSGQLYNEQFF
TRBV27	TRBJ2-7	NA	TRBD1	TGTGCCAGCAGTCTGGGACAGGGGAGGTACGAGCAGTACTTC	CASSLGQGRYEQYF
TRBV25-1	TRBJ1-1	NA	TRBD1	TGTGCCAGCAGTGAACGACAGGGGTTGGGCACTGAAGCTTTCTTT	CASSERQGLGTEAFF
TRBV2	TRBJ2-3	NA	NA	TGTGCCAGCAGGCGACAGAGATCTAGCACAGATACGCAGTATTTT	CASRRQRSSTDTQYF
TRBV10-3	TRBJ2-1	NA	NA	TGTGCCATCAGTGCTCTTCCCTCGACCTCCACCTACAATGAGCAGTTCTTC	CAISALPSTSTYNEQFF
TRBV19	TRBJ2-7	NA	NA	TGTGCCAGTAGTATGTTTCTAGCGCCTACCTACGAGCAGTACTTC	CASSMFLAPTYEQYF
TRBV6-1	TRBJ2-7	once	NA	TGTGCCAGCAGTGAGGTTCCGGGGTACGAGCAGTACTTC	CASSEVPGYEQYF
TRBV4-1	TRBJ2-5	NA	TRBD2	TGCGCCAGCAGCCAAAAGGGAGCGGGGAAGTACCAAGAGACCCAGTACTTC	CASSQKGAGKYQETQYF
TRBV5-1	TRBJ1-2	NA	NA	TGCGCCAGCAGCTTGTCGAAAGGAACAGCAGTAAATGGCTACACCTTC	CASSLSKGTAVNGYTF
TRBV11-2	TRBJ2-7	NA	NA	TGTGCCAGCAGCAACTACGGCGCCTACGAGCAGTACTTC	CASSNYGAYEQYF
TRBV27	TRBJ2-1	NA	TRBD1	TGTGCCAGCAGTTTGTTATTGGGACAGGGGGCCAATGAGCAGTTCTTC	CASSLLLGQGANEQFF
TRBV4-3	TRBJ2-3	NA	TRBD2	TGCGCCAGCAGCCAGGCCTCCGGGACTAGCGGCACAGATACGCAGTATTTT	CASSQASGTSGTDTQYF
TRBV7-8	TRBJ2-1	NA	NA	TGTGCCAGCAGCCCGCCCGGGTTCCCCTACAATGAGCAGTTCTTC	CASSPPGFPYNEQFF
TRBV10-1	TRBJ2-1	NA	NA	TGCGCCACCAGTCGAACCATATACAATGAGCAGTTCTTC	CATSRTIYNEQFF
TRBV5-4	TRBJ2-7	NA	NA	TGTGCCAGCAGCGGCGGGGACTACGAGCAGTACTTC	CASSGGDYEQYF
TRBV19	TRBJ1-1	few	NA	TGTGCCAGTAGTCTGACAGGATACCGCACTGAAGCTTTCTTT	CASSLTGYRTEAFF
TRBV7-9	TRBJ2-5	NA	TRBD2	TGTGCCAGCAGCTCCGGACTAGCGGGATCCCCAGAGACCCAGTACTTC	CASSSGLAGSPETQYF
TRBV7-6	TRBJ2-1	NA	TRBD2	TGTGCCAGCAGCTTAGGACTAGCGGGGAACAATGAGCAGTTCTTC	CASSLGLAGNNEQFF
TRBV6-5	TRBJ2-3	NA	TRBD1	TGTGCCAGCAGTTACTCCGGACAGGGGATCACAGATACGCAGTATTTT	CASSYSGQGITDTQYF
TRBV4-1	TRBJ2-2	NA	NA	TGCGCCAGCAGCCAAGAGGACGGGGAGCTGTTTTTT	CASSQEDGELFF